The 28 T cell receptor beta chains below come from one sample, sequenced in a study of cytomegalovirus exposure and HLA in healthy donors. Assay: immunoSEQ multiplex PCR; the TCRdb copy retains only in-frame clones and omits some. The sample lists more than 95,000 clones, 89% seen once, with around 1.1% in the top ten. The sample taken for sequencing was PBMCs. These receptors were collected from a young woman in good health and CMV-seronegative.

DNA for the CDR3: TGCGCCAGCAGCTTGACGGTCTCGGGCACCGGGGAGCTGTTTTTT. Amino acid sequence: CASSLTVSGTGELFF. This sequence joins TRBV5-1 and TRBJ2-2, with D hard to call. The V and J ends lost 1 base and 4 bases respectively, with 11 bases between them. The germline V gene has CDR1 SGHRS and CDR2 YFSETQ. The CDR3 totals 15 residues.

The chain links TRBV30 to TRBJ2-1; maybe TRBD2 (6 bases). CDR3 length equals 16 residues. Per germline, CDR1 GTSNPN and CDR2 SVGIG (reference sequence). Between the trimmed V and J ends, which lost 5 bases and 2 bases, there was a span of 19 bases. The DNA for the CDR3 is TGTGCCTGGGCCGGGACGGCTACGGGGGCCTACAATGAGCAGTTCTTC. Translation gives CAWAGTATGAYNEQFF. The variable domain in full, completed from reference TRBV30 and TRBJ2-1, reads SQTIHQWPATLVQPVGSPLSLECTVEGTSNPNLYWYRQAAGRGLQLLFYSVGIGQISSEVPQNLSASRPQDRQFILSSKKLLLSDSGFYLCAWAGTATGAYNEQFFGPGTRLTVL.

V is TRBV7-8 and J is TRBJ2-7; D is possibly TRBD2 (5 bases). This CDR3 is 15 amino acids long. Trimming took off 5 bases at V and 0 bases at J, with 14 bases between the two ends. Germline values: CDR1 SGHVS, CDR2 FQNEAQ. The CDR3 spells CASSSSVTSSYEQYF. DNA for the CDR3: TGTGCCAGCAGCAGTAGCGTTACGAGCTCCTACGAGCAGTACTTC.

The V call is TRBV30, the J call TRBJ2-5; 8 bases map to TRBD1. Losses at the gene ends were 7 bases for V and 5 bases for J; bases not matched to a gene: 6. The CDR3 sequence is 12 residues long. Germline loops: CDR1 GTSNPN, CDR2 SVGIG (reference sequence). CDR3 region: CASDQGAETQYF. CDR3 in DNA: TGTGCCTCCGATCAGGGGGCTGAGACCCAGTACTTC.

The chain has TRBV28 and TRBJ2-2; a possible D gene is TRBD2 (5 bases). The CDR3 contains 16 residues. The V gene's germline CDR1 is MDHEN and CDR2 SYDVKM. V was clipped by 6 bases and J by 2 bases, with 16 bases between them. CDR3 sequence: CASRPEFGVNTGELFF. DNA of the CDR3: TGTGCCAGCAGACCGGAGTTCGGGGTAAACACCGGGGAGCTGTTTTTT.

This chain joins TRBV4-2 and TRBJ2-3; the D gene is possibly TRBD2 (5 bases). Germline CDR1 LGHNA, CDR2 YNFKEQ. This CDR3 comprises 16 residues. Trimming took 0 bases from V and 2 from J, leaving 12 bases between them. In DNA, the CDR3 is TGTGCCAGCAGCCAAGACCTTGGAGGAGCCACAGATACGCAGTATTTT. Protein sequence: CASSQDLGGATDTQYF.

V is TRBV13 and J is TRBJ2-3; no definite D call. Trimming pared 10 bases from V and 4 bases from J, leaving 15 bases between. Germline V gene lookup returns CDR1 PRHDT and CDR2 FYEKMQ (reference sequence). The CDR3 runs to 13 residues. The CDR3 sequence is CATSRNLADTQYF. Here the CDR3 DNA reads TGTGCCACCTCCCGCAACTTAGCAGATACGCAGTATTTT.

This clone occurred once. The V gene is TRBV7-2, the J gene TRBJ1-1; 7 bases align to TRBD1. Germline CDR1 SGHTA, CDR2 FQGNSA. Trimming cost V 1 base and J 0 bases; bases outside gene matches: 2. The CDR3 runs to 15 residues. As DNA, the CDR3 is TGTGCCAGCAGCTTAGAACAGGGGTTGAACACTGAAGCTTTCTTT. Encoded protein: CASSLEQGLNTEAFF.

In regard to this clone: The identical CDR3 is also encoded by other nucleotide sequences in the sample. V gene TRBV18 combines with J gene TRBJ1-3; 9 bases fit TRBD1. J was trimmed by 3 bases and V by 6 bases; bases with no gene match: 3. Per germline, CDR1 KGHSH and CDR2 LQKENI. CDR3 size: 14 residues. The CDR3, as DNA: TGTGCCAGCTCGAGGGGACAGGGTGGAAACACCATATATTTT. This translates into CASSRGQGGNTIYF.

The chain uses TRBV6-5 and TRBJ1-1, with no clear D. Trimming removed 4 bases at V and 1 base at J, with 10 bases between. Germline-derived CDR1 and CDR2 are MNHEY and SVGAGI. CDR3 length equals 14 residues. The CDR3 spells CASSWAYENTEAFF. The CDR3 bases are TGTGCCAGCAGTTGGGCCTACGAGAACACTGAAGCTTTCTTT.

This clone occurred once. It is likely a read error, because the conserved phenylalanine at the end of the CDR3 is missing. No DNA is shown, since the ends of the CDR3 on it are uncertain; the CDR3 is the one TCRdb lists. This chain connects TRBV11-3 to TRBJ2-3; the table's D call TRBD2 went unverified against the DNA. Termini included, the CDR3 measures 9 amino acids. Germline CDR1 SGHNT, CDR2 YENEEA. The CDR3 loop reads CASSLANYV.

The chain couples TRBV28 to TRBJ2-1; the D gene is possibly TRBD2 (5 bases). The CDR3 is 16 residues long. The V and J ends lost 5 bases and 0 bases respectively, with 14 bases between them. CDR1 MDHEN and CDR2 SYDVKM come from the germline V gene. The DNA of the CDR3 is TGTGCCAGCAGTGCCTTGATGGGGAGCTCCTACAATGAGCAGTTCTTC. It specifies CASSALMGSSYNEQFF.

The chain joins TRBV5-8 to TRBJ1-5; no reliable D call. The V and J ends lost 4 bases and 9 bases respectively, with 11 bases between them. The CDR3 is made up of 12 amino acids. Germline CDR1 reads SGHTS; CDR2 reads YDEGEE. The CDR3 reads CASSREVGPQHF. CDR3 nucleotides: TGTGCCAGCAGCCGCGAGGTAGGGCCCCAGCATTTT.

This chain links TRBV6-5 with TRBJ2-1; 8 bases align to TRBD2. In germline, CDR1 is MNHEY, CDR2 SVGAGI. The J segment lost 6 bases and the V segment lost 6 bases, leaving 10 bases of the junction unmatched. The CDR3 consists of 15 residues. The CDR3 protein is CASSLTREVGNEQFF. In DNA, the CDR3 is TGTGCCAGCAGCCTCACGCGGGAGGTGGGCAATGAGCAGTTCTTC.

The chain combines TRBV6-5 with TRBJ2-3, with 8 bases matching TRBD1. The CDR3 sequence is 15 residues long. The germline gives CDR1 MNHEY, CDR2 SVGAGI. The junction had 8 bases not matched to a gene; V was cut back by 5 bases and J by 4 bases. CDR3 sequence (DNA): TGTGCCAGCAGTCCGGACAGGGAGAGGGCAGATACGCAGTATTTT. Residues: CASSPDRERADTQYF.

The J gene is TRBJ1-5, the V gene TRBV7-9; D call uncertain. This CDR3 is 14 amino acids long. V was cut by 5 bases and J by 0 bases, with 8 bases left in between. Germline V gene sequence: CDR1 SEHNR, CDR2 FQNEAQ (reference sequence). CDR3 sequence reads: CASSHDTSNQPQHF. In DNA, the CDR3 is TGTGCCAGCAGCCACGACACTAGCAATCAGCCCCAGCATTTT. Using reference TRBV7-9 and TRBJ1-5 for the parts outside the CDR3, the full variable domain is DTGVSQNPRHKITKRGQNVTFRCDPISEHNRLYWYRQTLGQGPEFLTYFQNEAQLEKSRLLSDRFSAERPKGSFSTLEIQRTEQGDSAMYLCASSHDTSNQPQHFGDGTRLSIL.

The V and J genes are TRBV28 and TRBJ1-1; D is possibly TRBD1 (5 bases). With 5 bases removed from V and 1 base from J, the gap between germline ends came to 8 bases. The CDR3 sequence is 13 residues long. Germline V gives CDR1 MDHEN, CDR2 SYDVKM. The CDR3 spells CASSQGTNTEAFF. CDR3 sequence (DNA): TGTGCCAGCAGTCAGGGTACGAACACTGAAGCTTTCTTT. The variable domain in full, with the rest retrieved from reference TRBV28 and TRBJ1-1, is DVKVTQSSRYLVKRTGEKVFLECVQDMDHENMFWYRQDPGLGLRLIYFSYDVKMKEKGDIPEGYSVSREKKERFSLILESASTNQTSMYLCASSQGTNTEAFFGQGTRLTVV.

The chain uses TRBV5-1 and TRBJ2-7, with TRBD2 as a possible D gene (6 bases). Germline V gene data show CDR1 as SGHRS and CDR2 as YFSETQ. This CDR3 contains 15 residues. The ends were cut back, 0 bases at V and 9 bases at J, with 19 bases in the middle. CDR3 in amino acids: CASSLDVRAGSLQYV. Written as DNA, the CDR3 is TGCGCCAGCAGCTTGGATGTTCGGGCGGGGTCGTTGCAGTACGTC.

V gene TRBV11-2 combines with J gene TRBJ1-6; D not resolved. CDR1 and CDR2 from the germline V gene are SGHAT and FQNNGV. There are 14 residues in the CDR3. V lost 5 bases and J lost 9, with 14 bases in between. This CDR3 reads CASSPPSGGSPLHF. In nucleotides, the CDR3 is TGTGCCAGCAGCCCCCCAAGCGGTGGTTCACCCCTCCACTTT.

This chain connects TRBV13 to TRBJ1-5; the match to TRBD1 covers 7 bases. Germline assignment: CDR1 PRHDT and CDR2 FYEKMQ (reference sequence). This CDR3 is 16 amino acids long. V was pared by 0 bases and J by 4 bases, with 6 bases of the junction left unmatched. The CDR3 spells CASSLGGTVLNQPQHF. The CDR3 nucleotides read TGTGCCAGCAGCTTAGGGGGGACAGTCCTAAATCAGCCCCAGCATTTT.

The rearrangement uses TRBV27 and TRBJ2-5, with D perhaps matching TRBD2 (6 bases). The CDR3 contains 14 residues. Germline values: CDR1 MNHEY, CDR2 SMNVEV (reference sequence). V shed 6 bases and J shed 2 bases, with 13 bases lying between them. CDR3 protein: CASSPPGLQETQYF. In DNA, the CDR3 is TGTGCCAGCAGCCCGCCCGGACTACAAGAGACCCAGTACTTC.

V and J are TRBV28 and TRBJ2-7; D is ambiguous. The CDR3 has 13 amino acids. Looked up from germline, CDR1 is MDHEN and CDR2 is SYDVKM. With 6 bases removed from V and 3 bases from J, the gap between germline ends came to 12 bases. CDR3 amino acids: CASSQPPDYEQYV. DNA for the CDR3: TGTGCCAGCAGCCAACCGCCCGACTACGAGCAGTACGTC.

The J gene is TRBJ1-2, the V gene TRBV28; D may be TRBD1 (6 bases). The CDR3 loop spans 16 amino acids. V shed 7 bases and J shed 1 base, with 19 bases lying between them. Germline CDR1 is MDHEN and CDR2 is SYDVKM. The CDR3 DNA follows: TGTGCCAGCACCCCCGGTGGGGGCGGATATAACTATGGCTACACCTTC. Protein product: CASTPGGGGYNYGYTF.

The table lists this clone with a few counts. CDR3 in amino acids: CATSGISNQPQHF. CDR3 nucleotide sequence: TGTGCCACCAGCGGCATTAGCAATCAGCCCCAGCATTTT. The chain carries TRBV15 and TRBJ1-5; no clear D gene. Per the germline V gene, CDR1 is LNHNV and CDR2 is YYDKDF (reference sequence). This CDR3 is built from 13 residues. The V end lost 5 bases, the J end lost 0 bases, and 5 bases lay between the germline ends.

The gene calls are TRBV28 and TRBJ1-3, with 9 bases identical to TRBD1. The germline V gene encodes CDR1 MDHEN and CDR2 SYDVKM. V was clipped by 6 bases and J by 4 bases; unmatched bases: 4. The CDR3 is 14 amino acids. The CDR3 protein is CASRRTGVGNTIYF. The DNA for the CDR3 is TGTGCCAGCAGGAGGACAGGGGTCGGAAACACCATATATTTT.

The CDR3 sequence is CASRHGQGGGKLFF. The CDR3 DNA follows: TGCGCCAGCAGGCACGGACAGGGAGGAGGAAAACTGTTTTTT. The V gene is TRBV5-1, the J gene TRBJ1-4, with 8 bases aligning to TRBD1. The CDR3 contains 14 residues. Germline V gene data show CDR1 as SGHRS and CDR2 as YFSETQ. The ends lost 5 bases at V and 10 bases at J; junction bases unmatched: 10.

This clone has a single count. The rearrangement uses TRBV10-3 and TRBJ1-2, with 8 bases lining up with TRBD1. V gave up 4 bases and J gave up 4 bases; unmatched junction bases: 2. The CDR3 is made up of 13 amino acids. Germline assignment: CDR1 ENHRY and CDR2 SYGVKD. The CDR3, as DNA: TGTGCCATCAGTGGACAGGGGACCTATGGCTACACCTTC. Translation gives CAISGQGTYGYTF.

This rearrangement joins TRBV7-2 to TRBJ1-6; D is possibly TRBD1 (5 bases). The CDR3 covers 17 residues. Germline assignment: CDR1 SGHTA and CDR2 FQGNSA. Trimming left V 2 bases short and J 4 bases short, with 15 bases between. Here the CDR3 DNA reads TGTGCCAGCAGCTTACAGGGAGGTCGGAGGTATAATTCACCCCTCCACTTT. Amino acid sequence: CASSLQGGRRYNSPLHF.